This T cell receptor beta chain derives from a study of blood T cell repertoires in COVID-19. On the study more broadly: Samples came from the United States, Italy and Spain, spanning acute and convalescent COVID-19. From T cells, B-cell-depleted T cells, or PBMCs came the material, which was cDNA or gDNA.

In the original workflow: How many nucleated cells were present was estimated from reference gene primer amplification. Only in-frame clones appear in the TCRdb table, and some are missing; sequencing was by immunoSEQ multiplex PCR. The V and J calls and the clone size are those of that table, but D and trimming were determined from the DNA. The repertoire consists of tens of thousands of clones, with roughly three quarters occurring once and the leading ten covering approximately 11%. CDR1 and CDR2 from the germline V gene are LNHDA and SQIVND (reference sequence). V lost 6 bases and J 0 bases, leaving 8 bases between the germline ends. This CDR3 spans 13 amino acids.

This TCR came from a man aged 65 to 85 with acute or convalescent COVID-19. The chain recombines TRBV19 with TRBJ1-1; the D is unclear. What was sequenced was peripheral blood. CDR3 protein: CASSEIMNTEAFF. The CDR3 DNA sequence: TGTGCCAGTAGCGAGATCATGAACACTGAAGCTTTCTTT.